This T cell receptor (beta chain) derives from a study of T-cell memory formation after mild COVID-19. With constant-segment primers, 5'RACE yielded cDNA libraries of TCR alpha and TCR beta that carried sample barcodes and UMIs. Via MiXCR, TCRdb re-called the 5' RACE reads, giving one row per CDR3 protein. The repertoire consists of about half a million distinct CDR3 sequences, with over 15% occurring once and the leading ten covering 9% to 15%. Germline V gives CDR1 SGHRS, CDR2 YFSETQ. The CDR3 is made up of 16 amino acids. Trimming stripped 0 bases from V and 1 base from J, with 13 bases between. The V and J genes are TRBV5-1 and TRBJ1-1, with unresolved D. The source of this sequence is an adult woman who had mild COVID-19 (a few samples of this study predate the infection). Cell type and time point are not known. Material: PBMCs or a T cell subset sorted from them (not recorded which). The DNA of the CDR3 is TGCGCCAGCAGCTTGGCGGCGACAAAAACGAACACTGAAGCTTTCTTT. Protein sequence: CASSLAATKTNTEAFF. Full variable domain (missing parts from reference TRBV5-1 and TRBJ1-1): KAGVTQTPRYLIKTRGQQVTLSCSPISGHRSVSWYQQTPGQGLQFLFEYFSETQRNKGNFPGRFSGRQFSNSRSEMNVSTLELGDSALYLCASSLAATKTNTEAFFGQGTRLTVV.